The 25 T cell receptor beta chains listed next were all sequenced from one sample in a study of T cell repertoires in cytomegalovirus infection. Via MiXCR, TCRdb re-called the reads, giving one row per CDR3 protein. Among hundreds of thousands of distinct CDR3 sequences, roughly 30% were seen once, and the ten largest hold roughly an eighth. Source material: PBMCs. Receptor source: a human donor in good health (CMV status not recorded). Some clones in this sample may be carry-over from other donors' samples.

This sequence joins TRBV5-1 and TRBJ1-6; TRBD1 matches 7 bases. V lost 0 bases to trimming and J lost 6 bases; unmatched junction nucleotides: 6. The V gene's germline CDR1 is SGHRS and CDR2 YFSETQ. CDR3 length equals 16 residues. The CDR3 DNA reads TGCGCCAGCAGCTTGGGGACAGGCCCCCGTAATTCACCCCTCCACTTT. Protein sequence: CASSLGTGPRNSPLHF.

The rearrangement links TRBV7-8 to TRBJ2-2, with D hard to call. This CDR3 is 14 amino acids long. V was pared by 7 bases and J by 7 bases, with 16 bases between. In germline, CDR1 is SGHVS, CDR2 FQNEAQ. The CDR3 DNA follows: TGTGCCAGCAACCCCCCTGTGGTGGGCGGGGAGCTGTTTTTT. It is translated as CASNPPVVGGELFF. Full variable domain (remainder filled in from reference TRBV7-8 and TRBJ2-2): GAGVSQSPRYKVAKRGQDVALRCDPISGHVSLFWYQQALGQGPEFLTYFQNEAQLDKSGLPSDRFFAERPEGSVSTLKIQRTQQEDSAVYLCASNPPVVGGELFFGEGSRLTVL.

This clonotype was found many times. The chain employs TRBV7-8 and TRBJ2-3; 8 nucleotides align to TRBD2. Germline lookup yields CDR1 SGHVS and CDR2 FQNEAQ. The CDR3 is 15 amino acids. The trim removed 2 bases at V and 1 base at J, leaving 2 bases unmatched. Here the CDR3 DNA reads TGTGCCAGCAGCTTACCAGCGGGGGGCACAGATACGCAGTATTTT. It is translated as CASSLPAGGTDTQYF.

In DNA, the CDR3 is TGCAGTGGAGTAGGACAAGCCAAACGTGAAGCTTTCTTT. The encoded protein is CSGVGQAKREAFF. The rearrangement uses TRBV20-1 and TRBJ1-1, with a possible D match to TRBD1 (5 bases). The CDR3 sequence is 13 residues long. Germline lookup yields CDR1 DFQATT and CDR2 SNEGSKA (reference sequence). Trimming pared 7 bases from V and 7 bases from J, leaving 19 bases between.

This clonotype has a count of ten or more. V usage is TRBV6-2 or TRBV6-3 and J usage is TRBJ2-1, with 11 bases identical to TRBD2. J lost 0 bases, V lost 3 bases, and 16 bases had no gene match. CDR3 length: 21 residues. The germline CDR1 and CDR2 sequences are MNHEY and SVGEGT. Here the CDR3 reads CASSYQTAGTSGESSYNEQFF. The DNA of the CDR3 is TGTGCCAGCAGTTATCAAACCGCCGGGACTAGCGGTGAAAGCTCCTACAATGAGCAGTTCTTC.

There are many counts of this clonotype. The chain uses TRBV7-6 and TRBJ2-1; 13 positions match TRBD2. Per the germline V gene, CDR1 is SGHVS and CDR2 is FNYEAQ. Unmatched junction bases numbered 4, after V lost 4 bases and J lost 7 bases. The CDR3 length is 15 residues. The CDR3 DNA reads TGTGCCAGCAGCTCCACTAGCGGGGGGGCAAATGAGCAGTTCTTC. This encodes CASSSTSGGANEQFF.

In this sample, this clonotype turned up a few times. V usage is TRBV7-2 and J usage is TRBJ2-1; D remains ambiguous. V dropped 1 base and J dropped 0 bases, with 7 bases sitting between them. Germline V gene sequence: CDR1 SGHTA, CDR2 FQGNSA. The length of the CDR3 is 15 residues. In DNA form, the CDR3 reads TGTGCCAGCAGCTTAGAGATGAGCTCCTACAATGAGCAGTTCTTC. It is translated as CASSLEMSSYNEQFF.

This clonotype was counted between two and nine times. The V and J genes are TRBV29-1 and TRBJ1-2; a possible D gene is TRBD1 (6 bases). The ends were cut back, 4 bases at V and 3 bases at J, with 15 bases in the middle. In germline, CDR1 is SQVTM, CDR2 ANQGSEA. The CDR3 runs to 14 residues. CDR3 nucleotide sequence: TGCAGCGTTGGAGGACAGTCAGACTACTATGGCTACACCTTC. Encoded protein: CSVGGQSDYYGYTF. Using reference TRBV29-1 and TRBJ1-2 for the parts outside the CDR3, the full variable domain is SAVISQKPSRDICQRGTSLTIQCQVDSQVTMMFWYRQQPGQSLTLIATANQGSEATYESGFVIDKFPISRPNLTFSTLTVSNMSPEDSSIYLCSVGGQSDYYGYTFGSGTRLTVV.

In this sample, this clonotype turned up many times. The rearrangement uses TRBV7-2 and TRBJ2-7; unclear D gene. The V end was cut by 5 bases, the J end by 1 base, with 3 bases between. The CDR3 is 11 amino acids. Germline V lookup: CDR1 SGHTA, CDR2 FQGNSA. The DNA for the CDR3 is TGTGCCAGCAGCATTTCCTACGAGCAGTACTTC. Its translation: CASSISYEQYF.

This clonotype turned up a few times. V usage is TRBV7-2 and J usage is TRBJ1-2; 8 positions match TRBD1. Germline V gives CDR1 SGHTA, CDR2 FQGNSA. The V gene end was trimmed by 5 bases and the J gene end by 9 bases; junction bases not matched to a gene: 5. The CDR3 contains 12 residues. The CDR3 DNA reads as TGTGCCAGCAGCCTGGGGACAGGCCGCTACACCTTC. This translates into CASSLGTGRYTF.

V and J are TRBV6-1 and TRBJ1-5; D gene uncertain. This CDR3 is built from 15 residues. Trimming took 6 bases from V and 2 from J, leaving 14 bases between them. The germline V gene encodes CDR1 MNHNS and CDR2 SASEGT. CDR3 in DNA: TGTGCCAGCAGCCTATCGGACTTTGGCAATCAGCCCCAGCATTTT. Its translation is CASSLSDFGNQPQHF.

The chain is built from TRBV24-1 and TRBJ2-1; TRBD1 matches at 7 bases. Germline CDR1 and CDR2: KGHDR and SFDVKD. This CDR3 is 15 amino acids long. The trim removed 4 bases at V and 7 bases at J, leaving 9 bases unmatched. The CDR3 sequence: CATSERLDRTNEQFF. The CDR3 DNA is TGTGCCACCAGTGAGCGATTGGACAGGACAAATGAGCAGTTCTTC.

The rearrangement joins TRBV19 to TRBJ1-1; 8 nucleotides line up with TRBD1. CDR1 and CDR2 (germline): LNHDA, SQIVND (reference sequence). This CDR3 is built from 13 residues. J lost 4 bases, V lost 10 bases, and 8 bases had no gene match. CDR3 sequence reads: CATRTGKGTEAFF. The CDR3 DNA is TGTGCCACCAGGACAGGGAAGGGCACTGAAGCTTTCTTT.

The gene calls are TRBV4-1 and TRBJ2-7; 10 bases align to TRBD2. This CDR3 comprises 15 residues. Germline trimming cut 6 bases from V and 2 bases from J; bases unmatched to any gene: 7. CDR1 is MGHRA, CDR2 YSYEKL, per germline. The CDR3 sequence is CASRGASGGTYEQYF. CDR3 nucleotides: TGCGCCAGCAGAGGCGCTAGCGGGGGAACCTACGAGCAGTACTTC.

Turning to this clonotype: Given a much more abundant clone one base away, this may be a read error. The chain uses TRBV6-8 and TRBJ1-5; D gene unclear. The germline V and J ends were trimmed by 2 bases and 8 bases, with 10 bases remaining between them. Per germline, CDR1 MNHGY and CDR2 SAAAGT. This CDR3 contains 13 residues. The CDR3 sequence is CASSYDRNKPQHF. The CDR3 DNA reads as TGTGCCAGCAGTTACGACCGGAATAAGCCCCAGCATTTT.

This clonotype was counted ten times or more. The gene calls are TRBV7-2 and TRBJ2-3, with a possible D match to TRBD1 (5 bases). Germline loops: CDR1 SGHTA, CDR2 FQGNSA. CDR3 length equals 14 residues. Trimming shortened V by 1 base and J by 2 bases, and 7 bases separated the two germline ends. In nucleotides, the CDR3 is TGTGCCAGCAGCTTAGACAGGATCACAGATACGCAGTATTTT. This codes for CASSLDRITDTQYF.

With respect to this clonotype: At one end the junction does not follow the germline gene, possibly because of a read error. The chain links TRBV20-1 to TRBJ2-2, with a weak D call TRBD2 (7 bases). The CDR3 loop spans 16 amino acids. The germline V gene has CDR1 DFQATT and CDR2 SNEGSKA (reference sequence). The DNA for the CDR3 is TGCAGTGCTAGAGAGGGGGGGAGGTGGGACACCGGGGAGCTGTATTTT. It yields the protein CSAREGGRWDTGELYF.

This clonotype was counted between two and nine times. The genes are TRBV4-1 and TRBJ2-7; D may match TRBD1 or TRBD2 (6 bases each). The CDR3 runs to 16 residues. Germline lookup yields CDR1 MGHRA and CDR2 YSYEKL. The germline V and J ends were trimmed by 4 bases and 2 bases, with 18 bases remaining between them. The CDR3 reads CASSPWGDNRAYEQYF. CDR3 in DNA: TGCGCCAGCAGCCCTTGGGGGGACAACCGAGCCTACGAGCAGTACTTC.

This rearrangement joins TRBV4-1 to TRBJ2-2; D is undetermined. Trimming cost V 1 base and J 0 bases, with 9 bases left between them. This CDR3 contains 16 residues. Germline V gene lookup returns CDR1 MGHRA and CDR2 YSYEKL. The CDR3 sequence is CASSQVGETNTGELFF. CDR3 nucleotides: TGCGCCAGCAGCCAAGTCGGTGAAACGAACACCGGGGAGCTGTTTTTT.

Details on this clonotype: Possible read error: a much larger clone is one base away. This chain joins TRBV7-2 and TRBJ1-6, with 7 bases that match TRBD1. The CDR3 totals 16 residues. Per the germline V gene, CDR1 is SGHTA and CDR2 is FQGNSA. DNA for the CDR3: TGTGCCAGCAGCGCCCGACAGGGTGGGAATAATTCACCCTTCCACTTT. As protein: CASSARQGGNNSPFHF.

Regarding this clonotype: A clone one base away is much larger, so this may be a read error. J is TRBJ2-1 and V is TRBV7-6, with D unresolved. V was cut by 5 bases and J by 9 bases, with 14 bases left in between. Germline V CDR1 and CDR2: SGHVS, FNYEAQ. This CDR3 has 13 amino acids. The CDR3 DNA reads as TGTGCCAGCAGCATGGTAGAAACTCGTGAGCAGTTCTTC. It specifies CASSMVETREQFF. Complete variable domain (other parts from reference TRBV7-6 and TRBJ2-1): GAGVSQSPRYKVTKRGQDVALRCDPISGHVSLYWYRQALGQGPEFLTYFNYEAQQDKSGLPNDRFSAERPEGSISTLTIQRTEQRDSAMYRCASSMVETREQFFGPGTRLTVL.

This chain links TRBV7-9 with TRBJ2-7, with D perhaps TRBD2 (5 bases). The CDR3 is 12 residues long. The germline V gene has CDR1 SEHNR and CDR2 FQNEAQ (reference sequence). V shed 8 bases and J shed 3 bases, with 11 bases lying between them. The CDR3 protein is CASSAEVYEQYF. DNA of the CDR3: TGTGCCAGCTCGGCGGAGGTCTACGAGCAGTACTTC.

Details on this clonotype: This may be a read error, as it is one base from a much larger clone. The CDR3 end shows no conserved phenylalanine or tryptophan, and so a read error is likely. This chain uses TRBV7-9 with TRBJ2-7; perhaps TRBD2 as D (5 bases). Trimming left V 6 bases short and J 1 base short, with 16 bases between. The CDR3 consists of 15 residues. Germline V lookup: CDR1 SEHNR, CDR2 FQNEAQ (reference sequence). In DNA form, the CDR3 reads TGTGCCAGCAGTCCCCCGGGGTCTCTTTCCTACGAGCAGTACTTA. Residues: CASSPPGSLSYEQYL.

The chain carries TRBV5-1 and TRBJ1-4, with D perhaps matching TRBD1 (6 bases). Germline V gives CDR1 SGHRS, CDR2 YFSETQ. The CDR3 is 15 residues long. V gave up 4 bases and J gave up 4 bases, with 14 bases separating them. CDR3 DNA sequence: TGCGCCAGCAGCACCACAGGGCTGGGTAATGAAAAACTGTTTTTT. This sequence encodes CASSTTGLGNEKLFF.

This clonotype occurred a few times. The chain combines TRBV5-4 with TRBJ1-2, with D possibly matching TRBD1 (5 bases). The length of the CDR3 is 14 residues. Germline assignment: CDR1 SGHNT and CDR2 YYREEE (reference sequence). V dropped 0 bases and J dropped 4 bases, with 10 bases sitting between them. Here the CDR3 reads CASSLAGRSYGYTF. The CDR3 bases are TGTGCCAGCAGCTTGGCAGGGCGAAGCTATGGCTACACCTTC.